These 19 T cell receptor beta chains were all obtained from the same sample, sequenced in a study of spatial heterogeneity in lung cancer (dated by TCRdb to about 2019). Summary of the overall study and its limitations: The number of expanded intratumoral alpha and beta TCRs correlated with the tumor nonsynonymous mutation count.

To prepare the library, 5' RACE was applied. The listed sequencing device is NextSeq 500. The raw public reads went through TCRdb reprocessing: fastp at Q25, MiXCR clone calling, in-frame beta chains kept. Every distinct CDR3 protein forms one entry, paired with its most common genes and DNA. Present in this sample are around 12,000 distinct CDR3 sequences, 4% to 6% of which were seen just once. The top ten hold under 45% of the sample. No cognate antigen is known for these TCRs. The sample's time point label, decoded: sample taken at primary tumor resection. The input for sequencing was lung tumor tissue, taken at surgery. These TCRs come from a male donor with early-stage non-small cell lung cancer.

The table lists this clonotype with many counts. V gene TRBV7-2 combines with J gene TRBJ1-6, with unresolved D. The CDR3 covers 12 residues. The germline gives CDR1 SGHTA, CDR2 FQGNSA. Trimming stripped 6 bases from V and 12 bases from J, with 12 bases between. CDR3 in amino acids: CASRAQWEPLHF. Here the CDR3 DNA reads TGTGCCAGCAGGGCGCAATGGGAACCCCTCCACTTT.

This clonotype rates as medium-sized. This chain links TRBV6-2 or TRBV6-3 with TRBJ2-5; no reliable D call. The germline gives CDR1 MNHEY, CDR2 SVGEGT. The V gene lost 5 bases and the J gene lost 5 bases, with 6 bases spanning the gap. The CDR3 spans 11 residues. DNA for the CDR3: TGTGCCAGCAGTGGTAGGGAGACCCAGTACTTC. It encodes CASSGRETQYF.

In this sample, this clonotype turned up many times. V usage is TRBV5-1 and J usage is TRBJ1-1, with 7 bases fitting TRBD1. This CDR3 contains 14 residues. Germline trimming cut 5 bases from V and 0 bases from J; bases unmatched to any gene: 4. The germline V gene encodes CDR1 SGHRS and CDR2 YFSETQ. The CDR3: CASSLTGMNTEAFF. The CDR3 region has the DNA TGCGCCAGCAGTTTGACAGGGATGAACACTGAAGCTTTCTTT.

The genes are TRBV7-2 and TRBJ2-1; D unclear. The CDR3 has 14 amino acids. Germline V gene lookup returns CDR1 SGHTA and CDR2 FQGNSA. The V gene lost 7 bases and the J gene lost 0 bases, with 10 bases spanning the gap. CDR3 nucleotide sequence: TGTGCCAGCATCAAGGAACTCTCCTACAATGAGCAGTTCTTC. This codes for CASIKELSYNEQFF. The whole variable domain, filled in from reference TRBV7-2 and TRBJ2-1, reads GAGVSQSPSNKVTEKGKDVELRCDPISGHTALYWYRQSLGQGLEFLIYFQGNSAPDKSGLPSDRFSAERTGGSVSTLTIQRTQQEDSAVYLCASIKELSYNEQFFGPGTRLTVL.

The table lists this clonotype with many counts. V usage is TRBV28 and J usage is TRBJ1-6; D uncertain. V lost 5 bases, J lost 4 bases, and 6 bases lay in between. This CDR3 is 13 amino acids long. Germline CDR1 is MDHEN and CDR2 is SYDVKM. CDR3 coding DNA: TGTGCCAGCAGTGTAGGGTATAATTCACCCCTCCACTTT. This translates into CASSVGYNSPLHF.

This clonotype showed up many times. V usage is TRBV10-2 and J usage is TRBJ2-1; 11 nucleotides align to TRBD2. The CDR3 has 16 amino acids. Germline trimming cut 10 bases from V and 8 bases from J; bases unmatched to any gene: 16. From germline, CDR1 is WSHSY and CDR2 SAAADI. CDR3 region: CATAPGLAALSDEQFF. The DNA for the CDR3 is TGCGCCACCGCACCGGGACTAGCGGCCCTTAGCGATGAGCAGTTCTTC.

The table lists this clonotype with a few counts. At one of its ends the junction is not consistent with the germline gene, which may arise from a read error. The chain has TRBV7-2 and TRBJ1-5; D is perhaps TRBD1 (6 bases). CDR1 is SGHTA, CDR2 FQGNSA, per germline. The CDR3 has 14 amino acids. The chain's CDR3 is CVSNTNPGGQPQHF. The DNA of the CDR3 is TGTGTCAGCAATACCAACCCTGGGGGCCAGCCCCAGCATTTT.

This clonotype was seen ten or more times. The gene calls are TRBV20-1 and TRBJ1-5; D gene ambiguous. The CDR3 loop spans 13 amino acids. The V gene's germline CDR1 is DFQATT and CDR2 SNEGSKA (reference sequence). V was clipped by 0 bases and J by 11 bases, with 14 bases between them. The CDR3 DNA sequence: TGCAGTGCTAGAGATCTTAGCGGGAGAACCCAGCATTTT. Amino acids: CSARDLSGRTQHF.

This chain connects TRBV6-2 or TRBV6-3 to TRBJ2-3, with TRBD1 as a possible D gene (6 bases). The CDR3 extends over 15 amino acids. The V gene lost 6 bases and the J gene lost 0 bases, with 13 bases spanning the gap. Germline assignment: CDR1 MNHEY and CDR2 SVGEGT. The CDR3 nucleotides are TGTGCCAGCAGCTTCGGACAGATCAGCACAGATACGCAGTATTTT. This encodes CASSFGQISTDTQYF.

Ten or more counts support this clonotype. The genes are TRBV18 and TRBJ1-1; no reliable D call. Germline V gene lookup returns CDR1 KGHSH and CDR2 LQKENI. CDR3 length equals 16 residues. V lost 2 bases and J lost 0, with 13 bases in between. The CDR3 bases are TGTGCCAGCTCACCAATGAGAGATAGGCTGAACACTGAAGCTTTCTTT. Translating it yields CASSPMRDRLNTEAFF. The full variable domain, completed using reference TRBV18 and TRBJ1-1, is NAGVMQNPRHLVRRRGQEARLRCSPMKGHSHVYWYRQLPEEGLKFMVYLQKENIIDESGMPKERFSAEFPKEGPSILRIQQVVRGDSAAYFCASSPMRDRLNTEAFFGQGTRLTVV.

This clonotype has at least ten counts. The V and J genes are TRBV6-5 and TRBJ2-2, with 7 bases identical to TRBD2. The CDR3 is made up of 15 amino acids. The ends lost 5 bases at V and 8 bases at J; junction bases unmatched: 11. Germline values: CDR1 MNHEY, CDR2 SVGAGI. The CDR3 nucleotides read TGTGCCAGCAGTGGGGGGGACTTAGCTTCTGGGGAGCTGTTTTTT. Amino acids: CASSGGDLASGELFF.

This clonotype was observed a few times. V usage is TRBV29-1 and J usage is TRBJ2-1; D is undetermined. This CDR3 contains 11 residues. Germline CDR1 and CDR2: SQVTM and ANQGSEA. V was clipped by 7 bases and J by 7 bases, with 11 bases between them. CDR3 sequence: CSGDVLNEQFF. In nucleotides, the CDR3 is TGCAGCGGAGACGTTCTAAATGAGCAGTTCTTC.

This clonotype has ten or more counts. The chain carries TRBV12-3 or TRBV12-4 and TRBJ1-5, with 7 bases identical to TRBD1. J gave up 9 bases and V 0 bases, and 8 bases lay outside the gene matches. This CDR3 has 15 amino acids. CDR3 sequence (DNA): TGTGCCAGCAGTTTAGCCGGGACAGCCGAGCCGCCCCAGCATTTT. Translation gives CASSLAGTAEPPQHF.

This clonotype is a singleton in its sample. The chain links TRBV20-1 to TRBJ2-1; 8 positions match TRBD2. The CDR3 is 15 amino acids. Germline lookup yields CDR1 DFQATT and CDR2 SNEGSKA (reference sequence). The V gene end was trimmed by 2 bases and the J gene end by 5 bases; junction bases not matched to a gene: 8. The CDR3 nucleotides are TGCAGTGCTAGACCCAGCGGGAGAACCCACAATGAGCAGTTCTTC. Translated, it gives CSARPSGRTHNEQFF.

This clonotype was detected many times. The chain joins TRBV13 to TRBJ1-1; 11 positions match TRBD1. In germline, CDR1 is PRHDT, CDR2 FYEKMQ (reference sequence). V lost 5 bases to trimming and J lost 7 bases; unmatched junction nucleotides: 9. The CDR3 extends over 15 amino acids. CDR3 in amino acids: CASSEGTGGWSEAFF. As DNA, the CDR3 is TGTGCCAGCAGCGAAGGGACAGGGGGATGGAGTGAAGCTTTCTTT.

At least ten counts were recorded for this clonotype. CDR3 sequence reads: CASSPAPWGYDQPQHF. CDR3 sequence (DNA): TGTGCCAGCAGTCCCGCTCCGTGGGGGTATGATCAGCCCCAGCATTTT. The V gene is TRBV6-5, the J gene TRBJ1-5, with D perhaps TRBD1 (5 bases). The CDR3 contains 16 residues. Germline V lookup: CDR1 MNHEY, CDR2 SVGAGI. The germline V and J ends were trimmed by 5 bases and 5 bases, with 19 bases remaining between them.

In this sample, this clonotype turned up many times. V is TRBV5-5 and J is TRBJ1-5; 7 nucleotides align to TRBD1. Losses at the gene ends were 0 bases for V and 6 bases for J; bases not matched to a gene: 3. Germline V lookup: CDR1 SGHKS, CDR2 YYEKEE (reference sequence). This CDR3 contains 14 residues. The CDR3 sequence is CASSLEGGGQPQHF. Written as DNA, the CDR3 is TGTGCCAGCAGCTTGGAAGGGGGCGGTCAGCCCCAGCATTTT.

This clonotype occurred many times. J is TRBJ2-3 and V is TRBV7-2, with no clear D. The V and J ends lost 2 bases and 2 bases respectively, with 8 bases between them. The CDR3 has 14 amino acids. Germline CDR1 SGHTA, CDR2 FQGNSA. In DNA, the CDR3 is TGTGCCAGCAGCTTATCAAGCTTCACAGATACGCAGTATTTT. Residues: CASSLSSFTDTQYF.

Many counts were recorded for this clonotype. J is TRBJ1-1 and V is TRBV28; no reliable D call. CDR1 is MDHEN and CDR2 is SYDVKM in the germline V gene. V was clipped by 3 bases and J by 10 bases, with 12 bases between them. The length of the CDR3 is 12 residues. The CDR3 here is CASSFGAGRAFF. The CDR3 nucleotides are TGTGCCAGCAGTTTTGGCGCAGGCAGAGCTTTCTTT.